This T cell receptor (beta chain) appears in the sequencing data of a study of T-cell memory formation after mild COVID-19. MiXCR, run by TCRdb on the 5' RACE reads, gives a single entry per CDR3 protein. Altogether approximately 210,000 distinct CDR3 sequences are present, 27% being singletons, with the ten largest covering over 9.5%. The CDR3 loop spans 14 amino acids. V was clipped by 5 bases and J by 5 bases, with 15 bases between them. The V gene's germline CDR1 is MNHEY and CDR2 SMNVEV (reference sequence). There are many counts of this clonotype. The rearrangement links TRBV27 to TRBJ2-5; D perhaps matches TRBD1 (6 bases). The receptor was isolated from an adult woman who had mild COVID-19 (a few samples of this study predate the infection). Cell type and time point are not known. Sequencing used PBMCs or a T cell subset sorted from them (not recorded which). Here the CDR3 reads CASSVYTRGETQYF. The CDR3 DNA sequence: TGTGCCAGCAGTGTCTACACTAGGGGGGAGACCCAGTACTTC.